A selection of T cell receptor beta chains follows, all from one sample in a study of OX40 agonist ivuxolimab in advanced cancers. Generated by immunoSEQ multiplex PCR, the TCRdb table keeps only in-frame clones and is missing some. This table holds around 26,000 clones, approximately 89% found once. The source material was CD4+ or CD8+ T cells sorted from blood, sampled in a trial of the OX40 agonist ivuxolimab. Every receptor here comes from an adult with an advanced solid tumor such as melanoma, head and neck, liver or kidney cancer. Each CDR3 is given with its conserved first and last residue. D genes are given only for firm matches. Rows may omit the clone size; those that give it use once, few, many or a size class.

CDR3aa	CDR3nt	d_gene	j_gene	abundance	v_gene
CSVEGQEHYGYTF	TGCAGCGTTGAAGGACAGGAGCACTATGGCTACACCTTC	.	TRBJ1-2	.	TRBV29-1
CASSTDREGTGELFF	TGTGCCAGCAGCACGGACCGGGAAGGTACCGGGGAGCTGTTTTTT	.	TRBJ2-2	few	TRBV5-4
CASSLGYGTDTQYF	TGTGCCAGCAGCCTTGGGTACGGCACAGATACGCAGTATTTT	.	TRBJ2-3	.	TRBV11-3
CASSPGRTTDTQYF	TGTGCCAGCAGCCCGGGGCGGACCACAGATACGCAGTATTTT	.	TRBJ2-3	.	TRBV5-5
CASSLRLDAYEQYF	TGTGCCAGCAGCTTACGACTAGATGCCTACGAGCAGTACTTC	.	TRBJ2-7	.	TRBV13
CASSPSAGGGHTQYF	TGTGCCAGCAGCCCCTCGGCGGGAGGGGGCCATACGCAGTATTTT	TRBD2	TRBJ2-3	.	TRBV28
CSVEGQASYEQYF	TGCAGCGTTGAAGGACAGGCTTCCTACGAGCAGTACTTC	.	TRBJ2-7	.	TRBV29-1
CASSESMGGLYGYTF	TGCGCCAGCAGTGAGTCAATGGGCGGGCTCTATGGCTACACCTTC	.	TRBJ1-2	.	TRBV10-2
CASSWDRRDEQYF	TGTGCCAGCAGTTGGGACAGGCGGGACGAGCAGTACTTC	TRBD1	TRBJ2-7	.	TRBV6-6
CAISDPDSSTDTQYF	TGTGCCATCAGTGACCCCGACAGCAGCACAGATACGCAGTATTTT	.	TRBJ2-3	.	TRBV10-3
CAISESGEGGTQYF	TGTGCCATCAGTGAGTCGGGGGAGGGAGGTACGCAGTATTTT	TRBD2	TRBJ2-3	.	TRBV10-3
CASSLGGEQFF	TGTGCCAGCAGCTTAGGGGGTGAGCAGTTCTTC	.	TRBJ2-1	.	TRBV11-2
CASSIGGRGTTEAFF	TGTGCCAGTAGTATAGGAGGGAGGGGGACCACTGAAGCTTTCTTT	.	TRBJ1-1	.	TRBV19
CASSPDLGGYGTIYF	TGTGCCAGCAGTCCAGATCTAGGAGGGTACGGCACCATATATTTT	.	TRBJ1-3	once	TRBV27
CASSHGVNEQYF	TGTGCCAGCAGCCACGGTGTCAACGAGCAGTACTTC	.	TRBJ2-7	.	TRBV6-5
CASRIADEQFF	TGTGCCAGTAGGATAGCGGATGAGCAGTTCTTC	.	TRBJ2-1	.	TRBV19
CASSLTSTEQFF	TGTGCCAGCAGCCTAACTTCCACTGAGCAGTTCTTC	.	TRBJ2-1	.	TRBV9
CARKTGATNEKLFF	TGTGCCAGAAAGACGGGGGCAACTAATGAAAAACTGTTTTTT	.	TRBJ1-4	.	TRBV9
CASSLGPGRQYF	TGTGCCAGCAGCCTCGGGCCCGGTCGGCAGTACTTC	.	TRBJ2-5	.	TRBV7-9
CASSEVTSARGWSTDTQYF	TGTGCCAGCAGTGAAGTTACTAGCGCCCGGGGATGGAGCACAGATACGCAGTATTTT	TRBD2	TRBJ2-3	.	TRBV6-1
CASSVANEQFF	TGTGCCAGCAGCGTGGCTAATGAGCAGTTCTTC	.	TRBJ2-1	.	TRBV9
CASSLESGTPYEQYF	TGCGCCAGCAGCTTGGAATCGGGGACTCCCTACGAGCAGTACTTC	.	TRBJ2-7	.	TRBV5-1
CASSPRQWSGTEAFF	TGTGCCAGCAGTCCCCGACAGTGGTCGGGCACTGAAGCTTTCTTT	.	TRBJ1-1	once	TRBV6-1
CASSFRGVAKNIQYF	TGTGCCAGCAGTTTTCGAGGGGTAGCCAAAAACATTCAGTACTTC	.	TRBJ2-4	.	TRBV28
CASSELGQGGYTF	TGTGCCAGCAGTGAATTAGGACAGGGAGGCTACACCTTC	TRBD1	TRBJ1-2	.	TRBV25-1
CSVTTVNYGYTF	TGCAGCGTTACGACAGTCAACTATGGCTACACCTTC	.	TRBJ1-2	.	TRBV29-1
CARSSRLAAAYGQYF	TGTGCCAGAAGCTCTCGACTAGCGGCGGCCTACGGGCAGTACTTC	TRBD2	TRBJ2-7	once	TRBV5-3
CASSFDRDYEQYF	TGTGCCAGCAGCTTTGACAGGGACTACGAGCAGTACTTC	TRBD1	TRBJ2-7	.	TRBV7-4
CASSSGGGDGYTF	TGTGCCAGCAGCTCGGGGGGCGGGGATGGCTACACCTTC	.	TRBJ1-2	.	TRBV7-6
CASRLGYTQYF	TGTGCCAGCAGATTAGGGTATACGCAGTATTTT	.	TRBJ2-3	.	TRBV27
CASSLGRDSVYEQYF	TGTGCCAGCAGCTTGGGCAGGGATTCGGTCTACGAGCAGTACTTC	.	TRBJ2-7	.	TRBV5-6
CSVGNGAGKVRQFF	TGCAGCGTCGGGAACGGAGCGGGAAAGGTTAGGCAGTTCTTC	TRBD2	TRBJ2-1	.	TRBV29-1
CASSIGGNTEAFF	TGTGCCAGTAGTATAGGGGGGAACACTGAAGCTTTCTTT	.	TRBJ1-1	few	TRBV19
CASSQGAGFSNNEQFF	TGCGCCAGCAGCCAAGGGGCGGGTTTCTCAAACAATGAGCAGTTCTTC	.	TRBJ2-1	.	TRBV4-3
CASSEWLADLDEQFF	TGTGCCAGCAGTGAGTGGCTAGCGGATTTGGATGAGCAGTTCTTC	TRBD2	TRBJ2-1	.	TRBV2
CASSVLAVQWADTQYF	TGTGCCAGCAGTGTCCTAGCGGTTCAATGGGCAGATACGCAGTATTTT	TRBD2	TRBJ2-3	.	TRBV27
CASSLSGTGTYGYTF	TGTGCCAGCAGCTTATCAGGGACAGGGACCTATGGCTACACCTTC	TRBD1	TRBJ1-2	.	TRBV7-9
CASSFIGRGETQYF	TGTGCCAGCAGTTTCATCGGCAGGGGAGAGACCCAGTACTTC	.	TRBJ2-5	.	TRBV27
CASRDDSSYNSPLHF	TGTGCCAGCAGAGACGACAGTTCTTATAATTCACCCCTCCACTTT	.	TRBJ1-6	.	TRBV27
CASSFLGSGYEQYF	TGTGCCAGCAGCTTCCTAGGGAGTGGCTACGAGCAGTACTTC	.	TRBJ2-7	.	TRBV7-9